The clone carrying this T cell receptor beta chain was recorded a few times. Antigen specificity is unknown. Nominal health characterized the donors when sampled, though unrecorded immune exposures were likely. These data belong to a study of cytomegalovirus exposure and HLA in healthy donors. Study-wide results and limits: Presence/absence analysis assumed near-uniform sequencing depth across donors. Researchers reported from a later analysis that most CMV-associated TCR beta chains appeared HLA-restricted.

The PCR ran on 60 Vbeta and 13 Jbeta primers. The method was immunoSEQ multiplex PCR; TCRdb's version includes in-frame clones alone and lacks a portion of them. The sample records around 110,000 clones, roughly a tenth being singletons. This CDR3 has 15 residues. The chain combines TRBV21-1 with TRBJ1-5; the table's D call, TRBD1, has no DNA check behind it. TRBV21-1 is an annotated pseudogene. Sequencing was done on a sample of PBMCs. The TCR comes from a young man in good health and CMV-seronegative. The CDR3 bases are TGTGCCAGCTGCGCTGCGGACAGGGGCCATCAGCCCCAGCATTTT. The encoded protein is CASCAADRGHQPQHF.